This T cell receptor beta chain was sequenced for a study of T cell repertoires in cytomegalovirus infection. At the level of the study: Public TCR beta signatures were indicative of both CMV infection and a matching HLA type.

TCRdb re-analysed the reads in MiXCR, keeping a single row per CDR3 protein. Of about 830,000 distinct CDR3 sequences in the sample, less than 35% were seen once. There are a few counts of this clonotype. What it binds is not known. Sample: cultured CD8+ T cells from PBMCs, taken from culture after CMV antigen stimulation. The clonotype was recovered from a human donor in good health (CMV status not recorded). Some clones in this sample may be carry-over from other donors' samples.

CDR3 bases: TGCAGTGCTACGACAGGGGCTGGTGGCTACACCTTC. Its protein is CSATTGAGGYTF. This chain links TRBV20-1 with TRBJ1-2, with 8 bases lining up with TRBD1. The length of the CDR3 is 12 residues. J gave up 7 bases and V 4 bases, and 5 bases lay outside the gene matches. Per the germline V gene, CDR1 is DFQATT and CDR2 is SNEGSKA (reference sequence).